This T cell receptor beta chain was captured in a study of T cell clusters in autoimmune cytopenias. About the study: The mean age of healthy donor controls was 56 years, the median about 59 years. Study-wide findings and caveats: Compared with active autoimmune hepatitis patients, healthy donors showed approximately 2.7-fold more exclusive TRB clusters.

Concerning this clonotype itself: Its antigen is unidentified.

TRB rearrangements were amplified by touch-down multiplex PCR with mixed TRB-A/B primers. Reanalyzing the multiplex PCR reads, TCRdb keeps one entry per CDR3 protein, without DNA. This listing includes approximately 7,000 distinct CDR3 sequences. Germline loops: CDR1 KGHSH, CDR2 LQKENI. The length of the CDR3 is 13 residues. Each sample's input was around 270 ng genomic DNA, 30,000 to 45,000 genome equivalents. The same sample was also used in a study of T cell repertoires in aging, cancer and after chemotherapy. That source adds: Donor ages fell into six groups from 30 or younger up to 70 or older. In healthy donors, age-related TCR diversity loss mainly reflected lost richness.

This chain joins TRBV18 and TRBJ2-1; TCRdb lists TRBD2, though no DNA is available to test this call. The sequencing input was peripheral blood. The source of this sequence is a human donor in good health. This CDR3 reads CASRLAVFNEQFF.